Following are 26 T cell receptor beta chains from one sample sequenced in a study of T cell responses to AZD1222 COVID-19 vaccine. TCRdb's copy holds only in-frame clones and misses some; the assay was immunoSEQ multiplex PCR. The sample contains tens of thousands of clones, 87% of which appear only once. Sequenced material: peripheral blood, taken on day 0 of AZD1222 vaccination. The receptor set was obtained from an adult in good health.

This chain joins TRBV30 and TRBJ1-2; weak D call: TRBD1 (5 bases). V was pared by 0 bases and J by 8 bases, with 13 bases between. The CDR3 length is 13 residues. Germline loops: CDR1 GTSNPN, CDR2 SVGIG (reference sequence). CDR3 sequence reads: CAWSVGGQRGYTF. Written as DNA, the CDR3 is TGTGCCTGGAGTGTCGGGGGTCAACGGGGCTACACCTTC.

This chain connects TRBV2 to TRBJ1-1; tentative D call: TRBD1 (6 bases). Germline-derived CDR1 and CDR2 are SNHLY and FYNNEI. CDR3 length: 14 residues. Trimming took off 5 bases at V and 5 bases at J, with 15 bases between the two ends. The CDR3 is CASSQGLMWTEAFF. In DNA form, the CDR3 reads TGTGCCAGCAGTCAGGGGCTAATGTGGACTGAAGCTTTCTTT.

Written as DNA, the CDR3 is TGCAGCGCACCCGGGGTAACCAACACTGAAGCTTTCTTT. Protein product: CSAPGVTNTEAFF. This chain links TRBV29-1 with TRBJ1-1; D unclear. Trimming stripped 7 bases from V and 2 bases from J, with 14 bases between. Germline CDR1 is SQVTM and CDR2 is ANQGSEA. The CDR3 loop spans 13 amino acids.

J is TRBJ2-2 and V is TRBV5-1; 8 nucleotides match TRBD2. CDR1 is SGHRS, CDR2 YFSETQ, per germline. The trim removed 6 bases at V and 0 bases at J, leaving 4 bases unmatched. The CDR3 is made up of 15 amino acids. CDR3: CASNPLAANTGELFF. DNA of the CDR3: TGCGCCAGCAACCCACTAGCGGCGAACACCGGGGAGCTGTTTTTT.

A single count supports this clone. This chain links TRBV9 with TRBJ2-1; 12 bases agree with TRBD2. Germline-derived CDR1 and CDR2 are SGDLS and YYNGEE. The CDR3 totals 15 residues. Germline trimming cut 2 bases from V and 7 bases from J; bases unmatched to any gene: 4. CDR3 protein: CASSVSLAGGNEQFF. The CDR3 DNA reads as TGTGCCAGCAGCGTTTCCCTAGCGGGGGGGAATGAGCAGTTCTTC.

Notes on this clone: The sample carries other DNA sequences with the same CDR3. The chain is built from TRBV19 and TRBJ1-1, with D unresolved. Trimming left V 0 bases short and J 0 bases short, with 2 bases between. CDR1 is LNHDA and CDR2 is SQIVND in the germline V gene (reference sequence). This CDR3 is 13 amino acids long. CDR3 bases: TGTGCCAGTAGTATAGAAGTGAACACTGAAGCTTTCTTT. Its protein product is CASSIEVNTEAFF.

As DNA, the CDR3 is TGTGCCAGCAGCTTAGGGGACACTTGGAGCGAGACCCAGTACTTC. Amino acid sequence: CASSLGDTWSETQYF. V is TRBV11-2 and J is TRBJ2-5; the D gene is possibly TRBD1 (6 bases). The germline V gene encodes CDR1 SGHAT and CDR2 FQNNGV. CDR3 length: 15 residues. V gave up 1 base and J gave up 5 bases, with 14 bases separating them.

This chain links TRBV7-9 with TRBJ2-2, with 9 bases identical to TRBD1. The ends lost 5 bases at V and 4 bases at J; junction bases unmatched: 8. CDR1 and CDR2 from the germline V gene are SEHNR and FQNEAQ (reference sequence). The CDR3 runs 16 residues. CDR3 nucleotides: TGTGCCAGCAGCACAGACAGGGGGGAATTCACCGGGGAGCTGTTTTTT. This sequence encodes CASSTDRGEFTGELFF. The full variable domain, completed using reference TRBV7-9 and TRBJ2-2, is DTGVSQNPRHKITKRGQNVTFRCDPISEHNRLYWYRQTLGQGPEFLTYFQNEAQLEKSRLLSDRFSAERPKGSFSTLEIQRTEQGDSAMYLCASSTDRGEFTGELFFGEGSRLTVL.

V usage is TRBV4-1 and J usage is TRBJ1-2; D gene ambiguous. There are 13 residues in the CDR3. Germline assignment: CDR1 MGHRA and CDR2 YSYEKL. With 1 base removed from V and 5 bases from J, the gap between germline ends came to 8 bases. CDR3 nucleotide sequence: TGCGCCAGCAGCCAAGGAAACATATATGGCTACACCTTC. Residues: CASSQGNIYGYTF.

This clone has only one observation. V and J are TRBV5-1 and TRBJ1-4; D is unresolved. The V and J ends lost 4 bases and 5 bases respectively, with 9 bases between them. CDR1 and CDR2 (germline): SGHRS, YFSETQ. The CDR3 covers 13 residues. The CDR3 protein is CASSTGLNEKLFF. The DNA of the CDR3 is TGCGCCAGCAGCACTGGGTTAAATGAAAAACTGTTTTTT.

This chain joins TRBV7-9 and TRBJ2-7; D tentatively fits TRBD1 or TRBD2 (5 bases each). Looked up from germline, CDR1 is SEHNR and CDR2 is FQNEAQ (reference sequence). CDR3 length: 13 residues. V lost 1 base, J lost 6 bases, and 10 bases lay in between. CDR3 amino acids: CASSLEGPPEQYF. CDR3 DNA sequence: TGTGCCAGCAGCTTAGAGGGACCTCCCGAGCAGTACTTC.

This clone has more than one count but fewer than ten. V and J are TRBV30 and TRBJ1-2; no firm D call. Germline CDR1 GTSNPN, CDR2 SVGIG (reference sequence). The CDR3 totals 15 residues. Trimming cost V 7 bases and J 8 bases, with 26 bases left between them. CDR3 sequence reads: CALFPPPGPLGGYTF. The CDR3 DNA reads TGTGCCTTATTTCCCCCCCCCGGGCCCCTGGGGGGCTACACCTTC.

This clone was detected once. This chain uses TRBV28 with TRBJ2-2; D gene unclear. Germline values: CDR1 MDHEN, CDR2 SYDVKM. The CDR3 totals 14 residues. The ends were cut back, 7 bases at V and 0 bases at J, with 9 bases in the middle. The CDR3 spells CASTVGTNTGELFF. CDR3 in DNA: TGTGCCAGCACAGTGGGTACGAACACCGGGGAGCTGTTTTTT.

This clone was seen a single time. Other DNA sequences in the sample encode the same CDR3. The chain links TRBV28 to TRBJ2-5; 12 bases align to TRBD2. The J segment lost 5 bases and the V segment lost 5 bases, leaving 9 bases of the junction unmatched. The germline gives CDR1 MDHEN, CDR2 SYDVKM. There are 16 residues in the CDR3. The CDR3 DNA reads TGTGCCAGCAGTCTCCCTAGCGGGAGGGCCAGGGAGACCCAGTACTTC. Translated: CASSLPSGRARETQYF.

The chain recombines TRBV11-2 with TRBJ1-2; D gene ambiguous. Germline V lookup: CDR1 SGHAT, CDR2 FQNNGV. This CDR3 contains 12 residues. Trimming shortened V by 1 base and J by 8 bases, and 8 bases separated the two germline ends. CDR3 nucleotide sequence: TGTGCCAGCAGCTTAGGAGGGATAGGCTACACCTTC. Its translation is CASSLGGIGYTF.

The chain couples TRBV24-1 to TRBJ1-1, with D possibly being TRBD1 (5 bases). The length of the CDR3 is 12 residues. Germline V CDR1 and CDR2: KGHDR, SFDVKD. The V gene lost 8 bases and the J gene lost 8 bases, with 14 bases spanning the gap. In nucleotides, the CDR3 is TGTGCCACCAAGGGGTCGGGTCCCGAAGCTTTCTTT. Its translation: CATKGSGPEAFF.

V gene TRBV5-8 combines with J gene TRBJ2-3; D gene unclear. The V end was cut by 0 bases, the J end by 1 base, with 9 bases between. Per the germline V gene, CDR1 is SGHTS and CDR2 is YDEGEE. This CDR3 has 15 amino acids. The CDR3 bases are TGTGCCAGCAGCTTGGATCATGGGGGCACAGATACGCAGTATTTT. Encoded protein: CASSLDHGGTDTQYF.

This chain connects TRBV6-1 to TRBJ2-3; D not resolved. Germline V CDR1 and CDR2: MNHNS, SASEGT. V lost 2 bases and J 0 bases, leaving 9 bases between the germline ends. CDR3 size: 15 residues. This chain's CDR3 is CASSESRRSTDTQYF. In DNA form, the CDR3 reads TGTGCCAGCAGTGAATCGCGGAGAAGCACAGATACGCAGTATTTT.

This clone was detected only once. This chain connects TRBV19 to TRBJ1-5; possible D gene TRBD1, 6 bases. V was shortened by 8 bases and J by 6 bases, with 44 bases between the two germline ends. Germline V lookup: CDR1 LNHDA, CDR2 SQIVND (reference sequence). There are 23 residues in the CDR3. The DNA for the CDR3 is TGTGCCAGTGGCCGAGTGGGGGGGGCCATCGGGGCTGGTTCGACCTCTGCTGGTCAGCCCCAGCATTTT. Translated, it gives CASGRVGGAIGAGSTSAGQPQHF.

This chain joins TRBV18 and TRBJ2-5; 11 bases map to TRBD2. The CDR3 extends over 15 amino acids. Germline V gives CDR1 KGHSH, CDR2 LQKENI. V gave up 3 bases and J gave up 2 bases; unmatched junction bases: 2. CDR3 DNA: TGTGCCAGCTCACCTCGACTAGCGGGGCAAGAGACCCAGTACTTC. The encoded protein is CASSPRLAGQETQYF.

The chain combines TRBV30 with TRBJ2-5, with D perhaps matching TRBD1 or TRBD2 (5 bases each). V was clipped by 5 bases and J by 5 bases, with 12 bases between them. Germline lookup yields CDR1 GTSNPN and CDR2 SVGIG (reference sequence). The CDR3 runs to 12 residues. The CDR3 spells CAWGQGVETQYF. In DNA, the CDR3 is TGTGCCTGGGGGCAGGGAGTGGAGACCCAGTACTTC. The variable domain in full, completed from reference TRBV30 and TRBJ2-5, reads SQTIHQWPATLVQPVGSPLSLECTVEGTSNPNLYWYRQAAGRGLQLLFYSVGIGQISSEVPQNLSASRPQDRQFILSSKKLLLSDSGFYLCAWGQGVETQYFGPGTRLLVL.

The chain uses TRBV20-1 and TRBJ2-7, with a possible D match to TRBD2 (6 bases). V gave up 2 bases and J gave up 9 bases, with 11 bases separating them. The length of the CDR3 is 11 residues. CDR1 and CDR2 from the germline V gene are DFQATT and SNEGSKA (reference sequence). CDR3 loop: CSARSGTGQYF. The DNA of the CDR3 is TGCAGTGCTAGATCAGGGACTGGGCAGTACTTC.

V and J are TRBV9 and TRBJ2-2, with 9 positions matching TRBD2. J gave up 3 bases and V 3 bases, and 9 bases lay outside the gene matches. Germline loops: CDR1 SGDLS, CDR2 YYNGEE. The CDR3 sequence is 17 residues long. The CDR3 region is CASSAYIGLAYTGELFF. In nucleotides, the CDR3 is TGTGCCAGCAGCGCCTACATAGGACTAGCGTACACCGGGGAGCTGTTTTTT.

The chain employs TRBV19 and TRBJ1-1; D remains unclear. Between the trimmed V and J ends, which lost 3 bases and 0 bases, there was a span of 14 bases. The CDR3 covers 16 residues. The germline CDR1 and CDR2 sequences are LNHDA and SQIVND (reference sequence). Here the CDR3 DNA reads TGTGCCAGTAGTATTGTCCAGCGTCCCATGAACACTGAAGCTTTCTTT. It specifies CASSIVQRPMNTEAFF. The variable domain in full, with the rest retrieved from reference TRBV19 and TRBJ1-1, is DGGITQSPKYLFRKEGQNVTLSCEQNLNHDAMYWYRQDPGQGLRLIYYSQIVNDFQKGDIAEGYSVSREKKESFPLTVTSAQKNPTAFYLCASSIVQRPMNTEAFFGQGTRLTVV.

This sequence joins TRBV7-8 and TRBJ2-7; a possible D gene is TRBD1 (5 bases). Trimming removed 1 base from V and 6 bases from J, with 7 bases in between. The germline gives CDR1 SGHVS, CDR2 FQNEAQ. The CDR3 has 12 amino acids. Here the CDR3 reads CASSLDRLEQYF. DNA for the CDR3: TGTGCCAGCAGCTTAGACAGGCTCGAGCAGTACTTC.

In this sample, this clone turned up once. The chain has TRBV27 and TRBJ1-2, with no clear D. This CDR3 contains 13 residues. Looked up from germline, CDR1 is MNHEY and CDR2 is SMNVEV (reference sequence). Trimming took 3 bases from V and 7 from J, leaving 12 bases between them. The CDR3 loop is CASSFDKGSGYTF. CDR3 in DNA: TGTGCCAGCAGTTTCGATAAGGGAAGTGGCTACACCTTC.